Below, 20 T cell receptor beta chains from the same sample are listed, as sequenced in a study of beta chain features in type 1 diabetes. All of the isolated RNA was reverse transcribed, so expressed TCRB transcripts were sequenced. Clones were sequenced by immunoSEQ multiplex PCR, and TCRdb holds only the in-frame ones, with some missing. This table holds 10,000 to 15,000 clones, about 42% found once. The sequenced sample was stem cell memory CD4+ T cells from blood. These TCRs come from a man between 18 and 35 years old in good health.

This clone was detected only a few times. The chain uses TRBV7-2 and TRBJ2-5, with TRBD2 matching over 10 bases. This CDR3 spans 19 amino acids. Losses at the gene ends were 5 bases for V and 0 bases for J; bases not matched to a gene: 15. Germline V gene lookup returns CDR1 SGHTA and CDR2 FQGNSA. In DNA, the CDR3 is TGTGCCAGCAGCCCCGATCCGCGCTCTAGCGGGGGCTACCAAGAGACCCAGTACTTC. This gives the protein CASSPDPRSSGGYQETQYF.

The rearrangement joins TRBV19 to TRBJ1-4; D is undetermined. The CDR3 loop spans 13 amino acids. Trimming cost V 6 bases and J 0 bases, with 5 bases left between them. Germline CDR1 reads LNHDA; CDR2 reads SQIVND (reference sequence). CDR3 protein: CASSGTTNEKLFF. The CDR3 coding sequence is TGTGCCAGTAGCGGGACAACTAATGAAAAACTGTTTTTT. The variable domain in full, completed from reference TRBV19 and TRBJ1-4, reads DGGITQSPKYLFRKEGQNVTLSCEQNLNHDAMYWYRQDPGQGLRLIYYSQIVNDFQKGDIAEGYSVSREKKESFPLTVTSAQKNPTAFYLCASSGTTNEKLFFGSGTQLSVL.

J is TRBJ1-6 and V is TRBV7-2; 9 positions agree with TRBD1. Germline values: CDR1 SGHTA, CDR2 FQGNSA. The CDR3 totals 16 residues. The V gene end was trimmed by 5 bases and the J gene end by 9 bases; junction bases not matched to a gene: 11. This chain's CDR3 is CASSILWTGVGSPLHF. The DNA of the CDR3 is TGTGCCAGCAGCATCCTATGGACAGGGGTGGGTTCACCCCTCCACTTT.

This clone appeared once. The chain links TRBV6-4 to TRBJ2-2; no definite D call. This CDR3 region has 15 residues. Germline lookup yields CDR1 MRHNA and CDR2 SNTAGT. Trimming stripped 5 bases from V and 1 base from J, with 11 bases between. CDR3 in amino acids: CASSLQVGNTGELFF. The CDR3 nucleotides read TGTGCCAGCAGTCTCCAGGTGGGGAACACCGGGGAGCTGTTTTTT.

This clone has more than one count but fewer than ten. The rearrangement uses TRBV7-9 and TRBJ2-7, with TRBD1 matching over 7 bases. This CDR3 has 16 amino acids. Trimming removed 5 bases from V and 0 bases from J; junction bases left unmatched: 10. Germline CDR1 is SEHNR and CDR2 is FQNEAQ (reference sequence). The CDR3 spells CASSPRGQAASYEQYF. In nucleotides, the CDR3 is TGTGCCAGCAGCCCGCGAGGACAGGCGGCCTCCTACGAGCAGTACTTC. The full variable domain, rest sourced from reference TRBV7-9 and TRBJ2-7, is DTGVSQNPRHKITKRGQNVTFRCDPISEHNRLYWYRQTLGQGPEFLTYFQNEAQLEKSRLLSDRFSAERPKGSFSTLEIQRTEQGDSAMYLCASSPRGQAASYEQYFGPGTRLTVT.

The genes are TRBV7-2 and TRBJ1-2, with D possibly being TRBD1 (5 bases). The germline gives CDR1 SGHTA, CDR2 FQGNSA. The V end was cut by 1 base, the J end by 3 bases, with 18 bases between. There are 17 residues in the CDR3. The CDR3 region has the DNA TGTGCCAGCAGCTTAGTAAGATTTCGGGGGGAATACTATGGCTACACCTTC. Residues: CASSLVRFRGEYYGYTF.

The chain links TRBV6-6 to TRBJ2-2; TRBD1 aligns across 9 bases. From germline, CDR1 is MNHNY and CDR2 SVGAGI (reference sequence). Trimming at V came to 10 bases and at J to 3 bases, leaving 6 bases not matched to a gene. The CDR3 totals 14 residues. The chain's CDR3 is CANRRDRDTGELFF. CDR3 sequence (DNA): TGTGCCAACCGACGGGACAGGGACACCGGGGAGCTGTTTTTT.

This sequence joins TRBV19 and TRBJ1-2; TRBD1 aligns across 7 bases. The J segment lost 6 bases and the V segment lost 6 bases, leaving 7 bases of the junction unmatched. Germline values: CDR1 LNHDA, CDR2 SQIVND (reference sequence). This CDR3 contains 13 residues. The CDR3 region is CASRTGEYNGYTF. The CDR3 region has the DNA TGTGCCAGTAGAACAGGGGAGTATAATGGCTACACCTTC.

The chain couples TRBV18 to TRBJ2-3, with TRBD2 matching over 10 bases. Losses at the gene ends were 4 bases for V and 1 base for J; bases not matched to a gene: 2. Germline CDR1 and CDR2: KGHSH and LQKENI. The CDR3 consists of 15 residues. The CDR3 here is CASSLLAGGTDTQYF. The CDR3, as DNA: TGTGCCAGCTCACTTCTAGCGGGGGGCACAGATACGCAGTATTTT.

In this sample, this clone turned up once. The CDR3 nucleotides are TGTGCCAGCAGTGGAGAGGTCATCTATGGCTACACCTTC. Translated, it gives CASSGEVIYGYTF. The V gene is TRBV6-1, the J gene TRBJ1-2; unclear D gene. The germline CDR1 and CDR2 sequences are MNHNS and SASEGT. V lost 4 bases and J 4 bases, leaving 10 bases between the germline ends. This CDR3 has 13 residues.

This CDR3 reads CASSLGVGHTDTQYF. The CDR3 DNA follows: TGTGCCAGCAGCTTAGGGGTCGGGCACACAGATACGCAGTATTTT. The gene calls are TRBV5-4 and TRBJ2-3, with D possibly TRBD1 on 5 matching bases. Trimming cost V 2 bases and J 2 bases, with 12 bases left between them. The CDR3 runs 15 residues. Looked up from germline, CDR1 is SGHNT and CDR2 is YYREEE (reference sequence).

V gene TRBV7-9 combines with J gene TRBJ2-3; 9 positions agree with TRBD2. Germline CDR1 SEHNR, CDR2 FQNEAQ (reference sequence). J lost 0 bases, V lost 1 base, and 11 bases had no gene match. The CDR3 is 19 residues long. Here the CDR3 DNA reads TGTGCCAGCAGCTTAGGCGGGGGGGCCTATCCCGCTAGCACAGATACGCAGTATTTT. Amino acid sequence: CASSLGGGAYPASTDTQYF.

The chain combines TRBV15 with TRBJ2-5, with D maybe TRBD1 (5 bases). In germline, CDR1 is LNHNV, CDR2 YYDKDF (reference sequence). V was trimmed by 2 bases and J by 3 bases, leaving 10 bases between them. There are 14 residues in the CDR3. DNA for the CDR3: TGTGCCACCAGCAGAACGACAGCTAAAGAGACCCAGTACTTC. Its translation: CATSRTTAKETQYF.

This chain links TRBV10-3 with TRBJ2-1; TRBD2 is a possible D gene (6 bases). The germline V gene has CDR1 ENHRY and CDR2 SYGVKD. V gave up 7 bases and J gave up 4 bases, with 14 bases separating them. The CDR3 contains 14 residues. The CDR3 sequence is CAITEDGGYNEQFF. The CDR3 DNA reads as TGTGCCATCACCGAGGACGGGGGATACAATGAGCAGTTCTTC.

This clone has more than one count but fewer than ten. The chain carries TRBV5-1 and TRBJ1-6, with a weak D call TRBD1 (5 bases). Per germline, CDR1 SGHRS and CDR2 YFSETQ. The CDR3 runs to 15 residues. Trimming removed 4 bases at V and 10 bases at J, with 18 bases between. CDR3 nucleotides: TGCGCCAGCAGCCCTCGGCAGGGCTCAGAGTCACCCCTCCACTTT. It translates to CASSPRQGSESPLHF.

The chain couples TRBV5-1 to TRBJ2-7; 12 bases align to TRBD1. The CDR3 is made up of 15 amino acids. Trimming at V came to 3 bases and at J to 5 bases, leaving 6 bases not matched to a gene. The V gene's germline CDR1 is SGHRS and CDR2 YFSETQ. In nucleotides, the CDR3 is TGCGCCAGCAGCTCCCCGGGACAGGGGGCAAACGAGCAGTACTTC. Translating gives CASSSPGQGANEQYF.

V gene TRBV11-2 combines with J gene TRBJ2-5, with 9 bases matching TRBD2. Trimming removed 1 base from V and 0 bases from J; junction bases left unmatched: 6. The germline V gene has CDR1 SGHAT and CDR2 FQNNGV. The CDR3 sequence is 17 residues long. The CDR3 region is CASSLGGAGGYQETQYF. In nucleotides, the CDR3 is TGTGCCAGCAGCTTAGGCGGGGCGGGGGGGTACCAAGAGACCCAGTACTTC.

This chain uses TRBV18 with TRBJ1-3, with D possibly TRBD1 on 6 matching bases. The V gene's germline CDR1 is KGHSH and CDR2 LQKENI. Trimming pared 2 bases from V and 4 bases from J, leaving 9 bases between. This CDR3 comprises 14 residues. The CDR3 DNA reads TGTGCCAGCTCACCAACAGGGATAGGAAACACCATATATTTT. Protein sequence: CASSPTGIGNTIYF.

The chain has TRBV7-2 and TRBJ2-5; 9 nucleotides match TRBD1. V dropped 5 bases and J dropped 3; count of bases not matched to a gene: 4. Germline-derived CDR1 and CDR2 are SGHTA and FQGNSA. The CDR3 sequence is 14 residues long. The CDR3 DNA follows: TGTGCCAGCAGCCGGCGGACAGGGGAAGAGACCCAGTACTTC. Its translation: CASSRRTGEETQYF.

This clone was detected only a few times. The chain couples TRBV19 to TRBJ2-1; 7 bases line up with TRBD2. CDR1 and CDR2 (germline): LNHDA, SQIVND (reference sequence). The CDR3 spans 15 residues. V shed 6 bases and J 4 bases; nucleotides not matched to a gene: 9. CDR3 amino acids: CASRPQAGKYNEQFF. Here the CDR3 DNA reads TGTGCCAGTAGACCCCAAGCGGGGAAATACAATGAGCAGTTCTTC. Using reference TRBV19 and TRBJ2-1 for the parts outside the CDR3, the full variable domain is DGGITQSPKYLFRKEGQNVTLSCEQNLNHDAMYWYRQDPGQGLRLIYYSQIVNDFQKGDIAEGYSVSREKKESFPLTVTSAQKNPTAFYLCASRPQAGKYNEQFFGPGTRLTVL.